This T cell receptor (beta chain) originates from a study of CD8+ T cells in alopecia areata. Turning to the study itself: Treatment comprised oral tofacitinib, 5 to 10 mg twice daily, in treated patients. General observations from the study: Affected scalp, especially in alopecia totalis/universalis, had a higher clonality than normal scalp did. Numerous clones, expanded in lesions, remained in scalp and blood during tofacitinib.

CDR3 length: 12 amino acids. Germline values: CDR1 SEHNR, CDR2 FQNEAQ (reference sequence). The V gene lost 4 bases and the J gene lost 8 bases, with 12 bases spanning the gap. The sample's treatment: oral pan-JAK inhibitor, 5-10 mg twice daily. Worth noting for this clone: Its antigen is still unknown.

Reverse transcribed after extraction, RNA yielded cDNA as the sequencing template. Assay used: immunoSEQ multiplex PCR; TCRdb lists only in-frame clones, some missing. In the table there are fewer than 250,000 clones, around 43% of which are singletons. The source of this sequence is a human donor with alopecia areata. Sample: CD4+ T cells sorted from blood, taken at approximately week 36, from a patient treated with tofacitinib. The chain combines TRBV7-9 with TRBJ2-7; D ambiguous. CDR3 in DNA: TGTGCCAGCAGCTCCGCCGGACCTCAGCAGTACTTC. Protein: CASSSAGPQQYF.